Listed below are T cell receptor beta chains from one sample, sequenced in a study of cytomegalovirus exposure and HLA in healthy donors. Sequencing used immunoSEQ multiplex PCR; TCRdb keeps in-frame clones, though not all of them. The profile shows around 100,000 clones, more than 70% of them singletons. Sequenced input: PBMCs. The receptors come from a male donor in good health and CMV-seropositive. The CDR3 runs from the conserved cysteine through the conserved F or W. Each record gives: clone size, V gene, J gene, D gene, CDR3 protein, CDR3 DNA. D genes are given only for firm matches. Clone size appears in some rows only: once, few, many, or a class for an expanded clone.

NA	TRBV9	TRBJ1-2	NA	CASSAKGVPNYGYTF	TGTGCCAGCAGCGCGAAGGGGGTTCCTAACTATGGCTACACCTTC
few	TRBV14	TRBJ2-1	TRBD2	CASSRPGLVSSNEQFF	TGTGCCAGCAGTCGCCCGGGACTAGTCTCTTCCAATGAGCAGTTCTTC
NA	TRBV19	TRBJ1-1	TRBD1	CASTTGGNTEAFF	TGTGCCAGTACCACAGGGGGGAACACTGAAGCTTTCTTT
NA	TRBV5-4	TRBJ2-7	NA	CASSSGAAGNSYEQYF	TGTGCCAGCAGCTCTGGCGCGGCCGGTAACTCCTACGAGCAGTACTTC
NA	TRBV29-1	TRBJ1-2	TRBD1	CSAHDRDRVDGYTF	TGCAGCGCCCATGACCGGGACAGGGTCGATGGCTACACCTTC
NA	TRBV5-1	TRBJ2-7	TRBD1	CASSSSRDRGMGEQYF	TGCGCCAGCAGCTCCTCCCGGGACAGGGGTATGGGCGAGCAGTACTTC
NA	TRBV29-1	TRBJ2-7	TRBD1	CSVEDRGFGQYF	TGCAGCGTTGAAGACAGGGGGTTCGGGCAGTACTTC
NA	TRBV2	TRBJ2-2	NA	CASRGPAGNTGELFF	TGTGCCAGCAGGGGCCCGGCAGGGAACACCGGGGAGCTGTTTTTT
NA	TRBV7-9	TRBJ2-1	NA	CASSLFRVGNEQFF	TGTGCCAGCAGCCTATTCAGGGTAGGCAATGAGCAGTTCTTC
NA	TRBV5-1	TRBJ1-2	NA	CASSLEHVYNYGYTF	TGCGCCAGCAGCTTGGAACACGTATACAACTATGGCTACACCTTC
few	TRBV6-5	TRBJ2-1	TRBD2	CASSSPRSGGRNEQFF	TGTGCCAGCAGTTCCCCTAGGAGCGGGGGGAGGAATGAGCAGTTCTTC
once	TRBV29-1	TRBJ2-7	NA	CSVVPGSYEQYF	TGCAGCGTTGTTCCGGGCTCCTACGAGCAGTACTTC
NA	TRBV28	TRBJ2-6	NA	CASSLLDSGANVLTF	TGTGCCAGCAGTTTGTTAGACTCTGGGGCCAACGTCCTGACTTTC
few	TRBV7-6	TRBJ1-1	TRBD1	CASSSGQPNTEAFF	TGTGCCAGCAGCTCGGGACAGCCGAACACTGAAGCTTTCTTT
NA	TRBV27	TRBJ2-1	TRBD2	CASSPSSGNEQFF	TGTGCCAGCAGTCCCTCTAGCGGCAATGAGCAGTTCTTC
NA	TRBV28	TRBJ1-2	NA	CATGAYGYTF	TGTGCCACCGGAGCTTATGGCTACACCTTC
NA	TRBV2	TRBJ2-4	NA	CASSQQGNIQYF	TGTGCCAGCAGCCAACAGGGAAACATTCAGTACTTC
NA	TRBV27	TRBJ2-2	TRBD1	CASTRDRATGELFF	TGTGCCAGCACCCGGGACAGGGCCACCGGGGAGCTGTTTTTT
NA	TRBV29-1	TRBJ2-3	NA	CSVGGTSESTDTQYF	TGCAGCGTTGGGGGGACTTCCGAATCTACAGATACGCAGTATTTT
NA	TRBV20-1	TRBJ2-1	NA	CSAIGTYEQFF	TGCAGTGCTATCGGGACTTATGAGCAGTTCTTC
NA	TRBV2	TRBJ2-7	NA	CASSAQGYEQYF	TGTGCCAGCAGTGCGCAGGGCTACGAGCAGTACTTC
NA	TRBV28	TRBJ1-2	NA	CASSTGSSNYGYTF	TGTGCCAGCTCGACGGGGTCCTCTAACTATGGCTACACCTTC
NA	TRBV5-4	TRBJ1-2	TRBD1	CASSRGVGRGQGYTF	TGTGCCAGCAGCCGGGGAGTCGGCAGGGGGCAGGGCTACACCTTC
NA	TRBV27	TRBJ2-1	TRBD2	CASSPATSGRANEQFF	TGTGCCAGCAGTCCAGCCACCAGCGGGAGGGCCAATGAGCAGTTCTTC
NA	TRBV30	TRBJ2-1	TRBD2	CAWFLAGLNEQFF	TGTGCCTGGTTCCTAGCGGGCCTCAATGAGCAGTTCTTC
NA	TRBV5-1	TRBJ2-7	NA	CASSRDLRSEQYF	TGCGCCAGCAGCCGGGACTTGCGATCCGAGCAGTACTTC
NA	TRBV5-6	TRBJ2-7	NA	CASSLTNIVHEQYF	TGTGCCAGCAGCTTAACTAACATTGTTCACGAGCAGTACTTC
few	TRBV10-3	TRBJ2-3	TRBD1	CAISEPPGTGQYF	TGTGCCATCAGTGAGCCACCCGGGACAGGGCAGTATTTT
NA	TRBV7-9	TRBJ2-7	NA	CASSYAQGFFSYEQYF	TGTGCCAGCAGCTATGCCCAGGGATTTTTCTCCTACGAGCAGTACTTC
NA	TRBV7-2	TRBJ2-7	NA	CASSPESGHYEQYF	TGTGCCAGCAGCCCCGAAAGCGGCCACTACGAGCAGTACTTC
NA	TRBV27	TRBJ2-1	TRBD2	CASSFRLAFHNEQFF	TGTGCCAGCAGTTTCAGACTAGCATTCCACAATGAGCAGTTCTTC
NA	TRBV4-1	TRBJ1-1	NA	CASSQDLVGWPEAFF	TGCGCCAGCAGCCAAGATCTCGTCGGGTGGCCTGAAGCTTTCTTT
NA	TRBV23-1	TRBJ2-7	NA	CASSQGRGLRAYEQYF	TGCGCCAGCAGTCAAGGGCGGGGCTTGAGGGCCTACGAGCAGTACTTC
NA	TRBV27	TRBJ1-2	TRBD1	CASSPDRAAPYGYTF	TGTGCCAGCAGTCCCGACAGGGCAGCCCCATATGGCTACACCTTC
NA	TRBV19	TRBJ2-1	TRBD1	CASRPTGGPHNEQFF	TGTGCCAGTAGACCCACAGGGGGTCCACACAATGAGCAGTTCTTC
NA	TRBV6-5	TRBJ2-1	TRBD1	CASSYFDRGPGDEQFF	TGTGCCAGCAGTTACTTTGACAGGGGGCCCGGGGATGAGCAGTTCTTC
NA	TRBV16	TRBJ2-7	TRBD1	CASSQGQGAPYEQYF	TGTGCCAGCAGCCAGGGACAGGGGGCACCCTACGAGCAGTACTTC
once	TRBV4-2	TRBJ2-3	TRBD2	CASSQRGTSTSGGTDTQYF	TGTGCCAGCAGCCAACGCGGGACTAGCACCTCGGGAGGCACAGATACGCAGTATTTT
NA	TRBV29-1	TRBJ2-5	NA	CSVEAAKKTQYF	TGCAGCGTTGAAGCCGCGAAAAAGACCCAGTACTTC
few	TRBV27	TRBJ1-1	NA	CASSTHAGGDTEAFF	TGTGCCAGCAGTACCCACGCGGGGGGCGACACTGAAGCTTTCTTT
once	TRBV19	TRBJ1-5	NA	CASSIYNQPQHF	TGTGCCAGTAGTATATATAATCAGCCCCAGCATTTT
few	TRBV16	TRBJ1-1	NA	CASSQGVNTEAFF	TGTGCCAGCAGCCAAGGAGTGAACACTGAAGCTTTCTTT
NA	TRBV29-1	TRBJ2-5	TRBD2	CSVDGSGRLQTQYF	TGCAGCGTTGACGGTAGCGGGAGGCTACAGACCCAGTACTTC
NA	TRBV7-6	TRBJ2-2	NA	CASSLAWRTGELFF	TGTGCCAGCAGCTTAGCGTGGAGAACCGGGGAGCTGTTTTTT
NA	TRBV7-9	TRBJ2-1	NA	CASSLEGAGQGHEQFF	TGTGCCAGCAGCTTAGAAGGGGCAGGCCAGGGTCATGAGCAGTTCTTC
NA	TRBV7-2	TRBJ2-3	TRBD2	CASSLVVSGRADTQYF	TGTGCCAGCAGCTTAGTAGTGAGCGGGAGAGCAGATACGCAGTATTTT
few	TRBV19	TRBJ2-3	NA	CASSITGTSQYF	TGTGCCAGTAGTATAACCGGGACTTCGCAGTATTTT
NA	TRBV7-2	TRBJ2-1	TRBD2	CASSWGTSGNEQFF	TGTGCCAGCAGCTGGGGGACTAGCGGGAATGAGCAGTTCTTC
NA	TRBV5-4	TRBJ2-1	TRBD2	CASSLDLGTKNEQFF	TGTGCCAGCAGCTTGGATTTGGGGACTAAGAATGAGCAGTTCTTC
once	TRBV10-2	TRBJ2-7	TRBD2	CASSDWLAGEPDYEQYF	TGCGCCAGCAGTGATTGGCTAGCGGGGGAACCCGACTACGAGCAGTACTTC
NA	TRBV28	TRBJ1-6	NA	CASSPPRPRSYNSPLHF	TGTGCCAGCAGCCCCCCCCGTCCCCGCTCCTATAATTCACCCCTCCACTTT
once	TRBV21-1	TRBJ1-5	NA	CASREGAPQPQHF	TGTGCCAGCAGAGAGGGGGCACCTCAGCCCCAGCATTTT
once	TRBV19	TRBJ1-6	TRBD1	CASSIGTGESPLHF	TGTGCCAGTAGTATAGGGACAGGGGAATCACCCCTCCACTTT
few	TRBV10-3	TRBJ2-7	NA	CAISESGFEQYF	TGTGCCATCAGTGAAAGCGGGTTCGAGCAGTACTTC